The present T cell receptor beta chain was sequenced within a study of T cell responses to AZD1222 COVID-19 vaccine. As to this clone: Its matching antigen is unknown.

Broader study findings: The study sampled repertoires only after the peak T cell response. In a largely white British group with more females than males, clonal diversity was possibly underestimated.

Both about-4-week and about-12-week second-dose recipients were combined. The CDR3 is 14 residues long. In germline, CDR1 is MDHEN, CDR2 SYDVKM. Losses at the gene ends were 6 bases for V and 8 bases for J; bases not matched to a gene: 12. Repertoires were generated with immunoSEQ multiplex PCR, while TCRdb's copy carries only in-frame clones and drops some. The table lists 120,000 or so clones, 86% of them singletons. The material sequenced was peripheral blood, taken 28 days after the second AZD1222 dose. The genes are TRBV28 and TRBJ1-2; 7 bases map to TRBD1. This receptor was obtained from an adult who received the AZD1222 COVID-19 vaccine. The CDR3 loop is CASRPTGRLLGYTF. CDR3 DNA: TGTGCCAGCAGGCCGACAGGGCGACTGTTAGGCTACACCTTC.